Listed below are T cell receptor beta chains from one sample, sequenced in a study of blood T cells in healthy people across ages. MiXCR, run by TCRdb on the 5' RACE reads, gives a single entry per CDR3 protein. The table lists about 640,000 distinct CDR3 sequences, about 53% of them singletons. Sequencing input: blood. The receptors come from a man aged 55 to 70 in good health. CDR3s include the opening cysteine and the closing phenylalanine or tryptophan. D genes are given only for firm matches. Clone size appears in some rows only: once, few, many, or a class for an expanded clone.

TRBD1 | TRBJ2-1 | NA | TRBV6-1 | CAGARLQGRSYNEQFF | TGTGCCGGCGCCCGCCTACAGGGGCGCTCCTACAATGAGCAGTTCTTC
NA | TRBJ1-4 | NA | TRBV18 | CASSPQGDGEKLFF | TGTGCCAGCTCACCACAGGGAGACGGTGAAAAACTGTTTTTT
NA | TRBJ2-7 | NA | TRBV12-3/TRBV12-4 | CASSLGAHSSYEQYF | TGTGCCAGCAGTTTAGGGGCCCACAGCTCCTACGAGCAGTACTTC
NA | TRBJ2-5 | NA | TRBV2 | CASRLIGETQYF | TGTGCCAGCAGACTGATAGGAGAGACCCAGTACTTC
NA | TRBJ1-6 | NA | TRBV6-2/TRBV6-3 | CASSYSTPFGSPLHF | TGTGCCAGCAGTTACTCGACCCCTTTTGGTTCACCCCTCCACTTT
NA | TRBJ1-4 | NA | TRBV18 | CASSPKANEKLFF | TGTGCCAGCTCACCTAAGGCCAATGAAAAACTGTTTTTT
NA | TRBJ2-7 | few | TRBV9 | CASSVDQGEQYF | TGTGCCAGCAGCGTAGACCAGGGCGAGCAGTACTTC
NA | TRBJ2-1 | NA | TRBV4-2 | CASSQDITDNEQFF | TGTGCCAGCAGCCAAGATATAACAGACAATGAGCAGTTCTTC
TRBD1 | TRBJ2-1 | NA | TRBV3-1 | CASSLTGSSHNEQFF | TGTGCCAGCAGCCTGACAGGGAGCTCCCACAATGAGCAGTTCTTC
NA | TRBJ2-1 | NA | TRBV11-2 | CASSFRQGRGNEQFF | TGTGCCAGCAGCTTTCGACAGGGGAGGGGAAATGAGCAGTTCTTC
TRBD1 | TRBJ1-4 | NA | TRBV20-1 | CSANPRGQSEKLFF | TGCAGTGCTAACCCCAGGGGGCAAAGTGAAAAACTGTTTTTT
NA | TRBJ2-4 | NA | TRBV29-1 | CSVRRGTGNIQYF | TGCAGCGTTAGAAGGGGAACGGGGAACATTCAGTACTTC
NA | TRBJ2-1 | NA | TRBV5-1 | CASHEVTGTNNEQFF | TGCGCCTCCCATGAGGTAACAGGGACCAACAATGAGCAGTTCTTC
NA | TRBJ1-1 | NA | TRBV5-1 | CASSLAVAGNTEAFF | TGCGCCAGCAGCTTGGCCGTGGCGGGGAACACTGAAGCTTTCTTT
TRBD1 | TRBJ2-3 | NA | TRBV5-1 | CAGSTGQGTDTQYF | TGCGCCGGCAGCACAGGACAGGGAACAGATACGCAGTATTTT
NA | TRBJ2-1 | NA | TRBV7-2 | CASSFQDSRANEQFF | TGTGCCAGCAGCTTCCAGGACTCTCGGGCCAATGAGCAGTTCTTC
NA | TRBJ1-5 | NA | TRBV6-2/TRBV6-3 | CASSTREGNQPQHF | TGTGCCAGCAGTACGCGGGAGGGCAATCAGCCCCAGCATTTT
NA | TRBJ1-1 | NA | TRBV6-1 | CASSVPGANTEAFF | TGTGCCAGCAGTGTCCCGGGGGCGAACACTGAAGCTTTCTTT
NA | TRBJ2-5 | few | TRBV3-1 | CASSPRYAGDGQETQYF | TGTGCCAGCAGCCCCCGATATGCCGGGGACGGTCAAGAGACCCAGTACTTC
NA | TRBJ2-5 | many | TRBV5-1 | CASSLDSQETQYF | TGTGCCAGCAGCTTAGACAGCCAAGAGACCCAGTACTTC
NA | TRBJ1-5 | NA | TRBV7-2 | CASSLWGINQPQHF | TGTGCCAGCAGCTTATGGGGAATCAATCAGCCCCAGCATTTT
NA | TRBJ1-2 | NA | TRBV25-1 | CASSVGTYGYTF | TGTGCCAGCAGTGTAGGGACCTATGGCTACACCTTC
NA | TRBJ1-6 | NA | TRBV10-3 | CAIRRTDGEGSPLHF | TGTGCCATCAGAAGGACGGATGGGGAAGGATCACCCCTCCACTTT
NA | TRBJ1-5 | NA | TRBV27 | CASSLKQGNQPQHF | TGTGCCAGCAGTTTAAAACAGGGCAATCAGCCCCAGCATTTT
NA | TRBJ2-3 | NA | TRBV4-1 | CASSPTHKKTDTQYF | TGCGCCAGCAGCCCCACCCATAAGAAGACAGATACGCAGTATTTT
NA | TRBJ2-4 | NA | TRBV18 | CASSSGAGGKNIQYF | TGTGCCAGCTCTTCGGGGGCTGGGGGCAAAAACATTCAGTACTTC
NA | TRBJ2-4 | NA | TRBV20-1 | CSAQSASRNIQYF | TGCAGTGCCCAATCAGCTAGCCGGAACATTCAGTACTTC
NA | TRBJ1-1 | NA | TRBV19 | CASRSTWGNTEAFF | TGTGCCAGTAGGTCCACCTGGGGAAACACTGAAGCTTTCTTT
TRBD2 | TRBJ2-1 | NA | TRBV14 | CASSRREGPAHNEQFF | TGTGCCAGCAGCCGGCGGGAGGGGCCCGCCCACAATGAGCAGTTCTTC
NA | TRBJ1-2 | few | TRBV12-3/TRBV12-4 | CASSHRVNYGYTF | TGTGCCAGCAGCCACAGGGTTAACTATGGCTACACCTTC
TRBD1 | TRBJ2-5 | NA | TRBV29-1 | CSVSDRVGVQYF | TGCAGCGTATCGGACAGGGTTGGAGTTCAGTACTTC
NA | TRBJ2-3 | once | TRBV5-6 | CASRGSASTDTQYF | TGTGCCAGCAGAGGGAGCGCCAGCACAGATACGCAGTATTTT
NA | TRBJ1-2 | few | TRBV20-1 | CSARPGGRFSGYTF | TGCAGTGCTAGGCCCGGAGGGAGGTTTAGTGGCTACACCTTC
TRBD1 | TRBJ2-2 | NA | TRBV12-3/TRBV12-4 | CASRGTGQDNTGELFF | TGTGCCAGCAGGGGGACGGGACAGGATAACACCGGGGAGCTGTTTTTT
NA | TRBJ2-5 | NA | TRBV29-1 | CSVDGDPEETQYF | TGCAGCGTTGACGGGGACCCCGAAGAGACCCAGTACTTC
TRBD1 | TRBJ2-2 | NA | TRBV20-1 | CSASANNRGGELFF | TGCAGTGCTTCCGCAAACAACAGGGGCGGGGAGCTGTTTTTT
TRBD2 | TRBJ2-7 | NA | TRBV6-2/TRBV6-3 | CASSTLGGSEQYF | TGTGCCAGCTCCACCCTGGGGGGGAGCGAGCAGTACTTC
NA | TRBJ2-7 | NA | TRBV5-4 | CASSSLAEGEQYF | TGTGCCAGCAGCTCCTTAGCGGAGGGCGAGCAGTACTTC
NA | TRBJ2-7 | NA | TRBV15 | CATSRGDTYEQYF | TGTGCCACCAGCAGAGGAGATACCTACGAGCAGTACTTC
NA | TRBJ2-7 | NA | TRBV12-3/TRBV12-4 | CASSLVVPYEQYF | TGTGCCAGCAGTTTGGTGGTCCCCTACGAGCAGTACTTC
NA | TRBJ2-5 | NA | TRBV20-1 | CSARDSREQETQYF | TGCAGTGCTAGAGATAGCAGGGAACAAGAGACCCAGTACTTC
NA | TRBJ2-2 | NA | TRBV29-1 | CSVELRLSGTLDGTGELFF | TGCAGCGTTGAATTAAGGCTCTCCGGGACACTTGATGGCACCGGGGAGCTGTTTTTT
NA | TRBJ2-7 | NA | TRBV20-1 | CSAEGRPLSYEQYF | TGCAGTGCAGAAGGGCGACCTCTTTCGTACGAGCAGTACTTC